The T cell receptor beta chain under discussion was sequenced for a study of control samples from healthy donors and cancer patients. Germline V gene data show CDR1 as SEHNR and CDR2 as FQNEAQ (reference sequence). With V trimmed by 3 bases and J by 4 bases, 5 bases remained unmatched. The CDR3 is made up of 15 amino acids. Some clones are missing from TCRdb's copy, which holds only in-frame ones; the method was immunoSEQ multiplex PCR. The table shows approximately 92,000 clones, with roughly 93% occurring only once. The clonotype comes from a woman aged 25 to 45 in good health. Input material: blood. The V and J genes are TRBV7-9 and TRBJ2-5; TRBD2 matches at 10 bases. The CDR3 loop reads CASSFPLAGVETQYF. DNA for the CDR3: TGTGCCAGCAGCTTCCCCCTAGCGGGAGTAGAGACCCAGTACTTC.